The 12 T cell receptor beta chains given below trace back to one sample, sequenced in a study of cytomegalovirus exposure and HLA in healthy donors. PCR used 60 Vbeta primers and 13 Jbeta primers. The repertoire was sequenced with immunoSEQ multiplex PCR; TCRdb's copy has only in-frame clones and lacks some. The sample holds some 130,000 clones, roughly 80% seen once. Sequenced: PBMCs. The source of these receptors is a man aged 35-49 years in good health and CMV-seronegative.

This chain joins TRBV7-9 and TRBJ2-1; 8 nucleotides match TRBD2. The CDR3 extends over 16 amino acids. Germline values: CDR1 SEHNR, CDR2 FQNEAQ (reference sequence). V lost 5 bases and J lost 0; bases outside the gene matches: 6. The CDR3 DNA is TGTGCCAGCAGCCCCCCCAGCGGGAGCTCCTACAATGAGCAGTTCTTC. The encoded protein is CASSPPSGSSYNEQFF.

The chain employs TRBV28 and TRBJ1-2, with no clear D. Germline CDR1 reads MDHEN; CDR2 reads SYDVKM. This CDR3 comprises 12 residues. V lost 5 bases and J lost 5, with 9 bases in between. CDR3 in amino acids: CASSLRTYGYTF. Here the CDR3 DNA reads TGTGCCAGCAGTCTGAGGACTTATGGCTACACCTTC.

V and J are TRBV6-1 and TRBJ2-1, with 7 bases lining up with TRBD1. V lost 5 bases to trimming and J lost 7 bases; unmatched junction nucleotides: 8. Germline values: CDR1 MNHNS, CDR2 SASEGT. This CDR3 region has 14 residues. The CDR3 reads CASSPRDSLNEQFF. CDR3 DNA: TGTGCCAGCAGTCCCCGGGACAGTCTTAATGAGCAGTTCTTC.

The count of this clone is one. The chain is built from TRBV7-3 and TRBJ1-6; a weak D match, TRBD1 (5 bases). Trimming removed 4 bases from V and 6 bases from J, with 10 bases in between. CDR1 and CDR2 (germline): SGHTA, FQGTGA. This CDR3 is 14 amino acids long. The CDR3 sequence is CASSSLGRNSPLHF. The CDR3 region has the DNA TGTGCCAGCAGCTCCCTGGGGCGTAATTCACCCCTCCACTTT.

As concerns this clone: One end of the junction is discordant with germline, which a read error may explain. Other DNA sequences in the same sample also yield this CDR3. V usage is TRBV2 and J usage is TRBJ1-3; a weak D match, TRBD1 (6 bases). The CDR3 contains 16 residues. The germline V gene has CDR1 SNHLY and CDR2 FYNNEI. The CDR3 protein is CASSEDSARGPDTIYF. In nucleotides, the CDR3 is TGTGCCAGCAGTGAAGATTCGGCCAGGGGCCCGGACACCATATACTTT. The whole variable domain, filled in from reference TRBV2 and TRBJ1-3, reads EPEVTQTPSHQVTQMGQEVILRCVPISNHLYFYWYRQILGQKVEFLVSFYNNEISEKSEIFDDQFSVERPDGSNFTLKIRSTKLEDSAMYFCASSEDSARGPDTIYFGEGSWLTVV.

V is TRBV18 and J is TRBJ2-6, with a weak D call TRBD1 (6 bases). With 4 bases removed from V and 0 bases from J, the gap between germline ends came to 10 bases. This CDR3 is 16 amino acids long. Germline-derived CDR1 and CDR2 are KGHSH and LQKENI. The CDR3 coding sequence is TGTGCCAGCTCACAAAACAGGGTCTCTGGGGCCAACGTCCTGACTTTC. This encodes CASSQNRVSGANVLTF.

The gene calls are TRBV18 and TRBJ2-3; the D gene is possibly TRBD1 (5 bases). The CDR3 extends over 12 amino acids. V lost 3 bases and J 6 bases, leaving 7 bases between the germline ends. The germline V gene encodes CDR1 KGHSH and CDR2 LQKENI. The DNA for the CDR3 is TGTGCCAGCTCACCTCAGGGTGATACGCAGTATTTT. This codes for CASSPQGDTQYF.

V and J are TRBV14 and TRBJ2-1, with 11 bases fitting TRBD2. Looked up from germline, CDR1 is SGHDN and CDR2 is FVKESK. With V trimmed by 4 bases and J by 3 bases, 11 bases remained unmatched. The CDR3 spans 18 residues. The CDR3 sequence is CASSRLPLAGGHYNEQFF. CDR3 DNA: TGTGCCAGCAGCCGCCTCCCCCTAGCGGGGGGCCACTACAATGAGCAGTTCTTC.

This clone was found a few times. This sequence joins TRBV5-4 and TRBJ2-5; 7 positions match TRBD2. The length of the CDR3 is 14 residues. Per germline, CDR1 SGHNT and CDR2 YYREEE (reference sequence). J was trimmed by 2 bases and V by 5 bases; bases with no gene match: 6. In DNA, the CDR3 is TGTGCCAGCAGAAAAGGACTAGGTCAAGAGACCCAGTACTTC. Translation: CASRKGLGQETQYF.

The V call is TRBV15, the J call TRBJ1-5; D is possibly TRBD1 (5 bases). CDR1 LNHNV and CDR2 YYDKDF come from the germline V gene (reference sequence). The CDR3 is 19 residues long. V was trimmed by 0 bases and J by 1 base, leaving 19 bases between them. CDR3 sequence reads: CATSREVDREYESNQPQHF. CDR3 nucleotides: TGTGCCACCAGCAGAGAAGTCGACAGAGAGTATGAAAGCAATCAGCCCCAGCATTTT.

The chain is built from TRBV27 and TRBJ2-3; a weak D match, TRBD2 (6 bases). The ends were cut back, 8 bases at V and 2 bases at J, with 17 bases in the middle. Germline loops: CDR1 MNHEY, CDR2 SMNVEV (reference sequence). The CDR3 has 15 amino acids. The CDR3 nucleotides are TGTGCCAGCGGACTGGGCAGGGACTTCACAGATACGCAGTATTTT. Its protein product is CASGLGRDFTDTQYF.

The chain combines TRBV7-9 with TRBJ2-2, with 13 bases that match TRBD2. The germline V gene encodes CDR1 SEHNR and CDR2 FQNEAQ (reference sequence). The CDR3 length is 18 residues. V shed 6 bases and J 3 bases; nucleotides not matched to a gene: 10. The CDR3 DNA reads as TGTGCCAGCAGTCCCACTAGCGGGAGGGCCTCGGACACCGGGGAGCTGTTTTTT. Protein sequence: CASSPTSGRASDTGELFF.